Each of the 24 T cell receptor beta chains below was sequenced from the same sample in a study of long-term antiretroviral therapy in people with HIV. immunoSEQ v3.0 was run at survey level. Using immunoSEQ multiplex PCR, the repertoire was profiled, and TCRdb retains in-frame clones only, with some absent. This sample has 20,000 to 25,000 clones, with about 86% found just once. The sample consisted of unsorted PBMCs, taken 1.3 years after starting antiretroviral therapy. The receptors come from a man in his 60s with HIV.

The rearrangement uses TRBV4-3 and TRBJ2-1; TRBD1 agrees at 8 bases. The CDR3 contains 13 residues. V lost 4 bases, J lost 5 bases, and 1 base stayed unmatched. From germline, CDR1 is LGHNA and CDR2 YSLEER. The CDR3: CASSRQGNNEQFF. Here the CDR3 DNA reads TGCGCCAGCAGCCGACAGGGGAACAATGAGCAGTTCTTC.

The chain links TRBV6-5 to TRBJ2-2; TRBD1 or TRBD2 may be the D gene (6 bases each). The V and J ends lost 2 bases and 5 bases respectively, with 12 bases between them. CDR3 length: 15 residues. Germline loops: CDR1 MNHEY, CDR2 SVGAGI. The CDR3 DNA reads as TGTGCCAGCAGTTACCTGGGGGCGGGGACCGGGGAGCTGTTTTTT. As protein: CASSYLGAGTGELFF.

The genes are TRBV15 and TRBJ2-3; 8 bases map to TRBD2. Per germline, CDR1 LNHNV and CDR2 YYDKDF (reference sequence). The V segment lost 0 bases and the J segment 4 bases; nucleotides outside the gene matches: 12. CDR3 size: 18 residues. In nucleotides, the CDR3 is TGTGCCACCAGCAGAGAAACACCCGGGGGGGAAGGGGCAGATACGCAGTATTTT. This encodes CATSRETPGGEGADTQYF.

This chain connects TRBV28 to TRBJ1-5, with unresolved D. Trimming removed 11 bases at V and 2 bases at J, with 16 bases between. Germline V lookup: CDR1 MDHEN, CDR2 SYDVKM. This CDR3 comprises 14 residues. The CDR3 sequence: CAAETGSGNQPQHF. The CDR3 region has the DNA TGTGCCGCTGAGACGGGTAGCGGCAATCAGCCCCAGCATTTT.

This clone occurred once. The CDR3 region has the DNA TGTGCCAGCAGCGCCATGGCAGGGGGCTACGAGCAGTACTTC. Encoded protein: CASSAMAGGYEQYF. This chain connects TRBV9 to TRBJ2-7, with 7 bases identical to TRBD1. Germline values: CDR1 SGDLS, CDR2 YYNGEE. The J segment lost 3 bases and the V segment lost 3 bases, leaving 6 bases of the junction unmatched. CDR3 length equals 14 residues.

The rearrangement links TRBV10-2 to TRBJ2-2; 9 bases match TRBD2. The J segment lost 6 bases and the V segment lost 2 bases, leaving 7 bases of the junction unmatched. CDR1 is WSHSY and CDR2 is SAAADI in the germline V gene. The CDR3 runs to 16 residues. The CDR3 here is CASSEPGTSLAGELFF. For the CDR3, the DNA is TGCGCCAGCAGTGAGCCCGGGACTAGCCTCGCCGGGGAGCTGTTTTTT.

This clone has only a few counts. This chain connects TRBV11-2 to TRBJ2-3, with 7 bases matching TRBD2. J lost 5 bases, V lost 4 bases, and 9 bases had no gene match. The germline V gene has CDR1 SGHAT and CDR2 FQNNGV. There are 15 residues in the CDR3. The CDR3 region has the DNA TGTGCCAGCAGCTCATTCCTCTCGGGAGGAGATACGCAGTATTTT. It is translated as CASSSFLSGGDTQYF.

The chain has TRBV2 and TRBJ2-7; no definite D call. The V end lost 1 base, the J end lost 7 bases, and 8 bases lay between the germline ends. This CDR3 comprises 12 residues. Germline V lookup: CDR1 SNHLY, CDR2 FYNNEI. For the CDR3, the DNA is TGTGCCAGCAGTGAAGTCAGCCCGGAGCAGTACTTC. Residues: CASSEVSPEQYF.

The chain employs TRBV6-1 and TRBJ1-2, with D tentatively TRBD1 (6 bases). The CDR3 sequence is 14 residues long. The germline V gene encodes CDR1 MNHNS and CDR2 SASEGT. V was cut by 2 bases and J by 9 bases, with 16 bases left in between. DNA of the CDR3: TGTGCCAGCAGTGAATTTGGGGGGCTTCTAAGCTACACCTTC. It translates to CASSEFGGLLSYTF.

V is TRBV6-1 and J is TRBJ1-2; perhaps TRBD1 as D (5 bases). CDR1 and CDR2 from the germline V gene are MNHNS and SASEGT. V was cut by 2 bases and J by 3 bases, with 13 bases left in between. The CDR3 length is 15 residues. CDR3 loop: CASSEISGGDYGYTF. The CDR3 DNA follows: TGTGCCAGCAGTGAAATTAGTGGGGGAGACTATGGCTACACCTTC.

The rearrangement joins TRBV4-1 to TRBJ2-1, with D perhaps TRBD1 (5 bases). The CDR3 is 13 amino acids. V gave up 1 base and J gave up 6 bases, with 7 bases separating them. In germline, CDR1 is MGHRA, CDR2 YSYEKL. The CDR3 region is CASSQVGVNEQFF. CDR3 DNA: TGCGCCAGCAGCCAAGTAGGGGTCAATGAGCAGTTCTTC.

The chain joins TRBV28 to TRBJ1-5; D perhaps matches TRBD1 (6 bases). This CDR3 has 13 residues. V was trimmed by 2 bases and J by 7 bases, leaving 9 bases between them. Germline CDR1 MDHEN, CDR2 SYDVKM. The CDR3 DNA sequence: TGTGCCAGCAGTTTACCCGGGGGCCAGCCCCAGCATTTT. Its protein product is CASSLPGGQPQHF.

The chain carries TRBV28 and TRBJ1-1; D unresolved. V was clipped by 2 bases and J by 0 bases, with 4 bases between them. CDR1 is MDHEN, CDR2 SYDVKM, per germline. The CDR3 spans 13 residues. CDR3 region: CASSLGLNTEAFF. In DNA, the CDR3 is TGTGCCAGCAGTTTAGGGCTGAACACTGAAGCTTTCTTT.

The CDR3 loop is CATSRGQAIRTNYGYTF. CDR3 nucleotides: TGTGCCACCAGCAGAGGGCAAGCAATCCGCACTAACTATGGCTACACCTTC. V usage is TRBV15 and J usage is TRBJ1-2; no clear D. Trimming removed 1 base at V and 0 bases at J, with 15 bases between. This CDR3 is 17 amino acids long. From germline, CDR1 is LNHNV and CDR2 YYDKDF (reference sequence).

The chain recombines TRBV7-2 with TRBJ2-3; 10 bases line up with TRBD2. V was pared by 1 base and J by 1 base, with 5 bases of the junction left unmatched. Germline lookup yields CDR1 SGHTA and CDR2 FQGNSA. This CDR3 has 17 residues. The DNA for the CDR3 is TGTGCCAGCAGCTTAGGCAGCGGGGGGGCAGGCACAGATACGCAGTATTTT. Protein product: CASSLGSGGAGTDTQYF.

The chain recombines TRBV11-2 with TRBJ2-7; 14 bases fit TRBD2. The germline V gene encodes CDR1 SGHAT and CDR2 FQNNGV. The junction had 13 bases not matched to a gene; V was cut back by 6 bases and J by 0 bases. The length of the CDR3 is 19 residues. DNA for the CDR3: TGTGCCAGCAGACCTTCGGGACTAGCGGGAGCTGGGTCCTCCTACGAGCAGTACTTC. Translating it yields CASRPSGLAGAGSSYEQYF. The full variable domain, in which reference TRBV11-2 and TRBJ2-7 provide the parts outside the CDR3, is EAGVAQSPRYKIIEKRQSVAFWCNPISGHATLYWYQQILGQGPKLLIQFQNNGVVDDSQLPKDRFSAERLKGVDSTLKIQPAKLEDSAVYLCASRPSGLAGAGSSYEQYFGPGTRLTVT.

The chain links TRBV4-2 to TRBJ2-2; TRBD2 matches at 15 bases. Per the germline V gene, CDR1 is LGHNA and CDR2 is YNFKEQ. The CDR3 totals 16 residues. V shed 3 bases and J 5 bases; nucleotides not matched to a gene: 1. The CDR3 protein is CASSQGTSGRTGELFF. Written as DNA, the CDR3 is TGTGCCAGCAGCCAGGGGACTAGCGGGAGGACCGGGGAGCTGTTTTTT.

The CDR3 here is CASSLMQDAAYEQYF. The CDR3 DNA reads as TGTGCCAGCAGCTTAATGCAAGATGCCGCCTACGAGCAGTACTTC. This chain connects TRBV11-2 to TRBJ2-7; D not resolved. This CDR3 has 15 residues. Trimming removed 2 bases from V and 2 bases from J, with 13 bases in between. Germline assignment: CDR1 SGHAT and CDR2 FQNNGV.

The DNA of the CDR3 is TGCGCCAGCAGCTTGGCCGGACTAGCGGGAGGTGGAGAGACCCAGTACTTC. Residues: CASSLAGLAGGGETQYF. The V gene is TRBV5-1, the J gene TRBJ2-5; TRBD2 aligns across 14 bases. The J segment lost 4 bases and the V segment lost 0 bases, leaving 5 bases of the junction unmatched. Germline values: CDR1 SGHRS, CDR2 YFSETQ. The CDR3 is 17 residues long.

The V gene is TRBV30, the J gene TRBJ1-2; TRBD1 matches 10 bases. Germline V gene lookup returns CDR1 GTSNPN and CDR2 SVGIG (reference sequence). There are 17 residues in the CDR3. The V segment lost 0 bases and the J segment 5 bases; nucleotides outside the gene matches: 12. In nucleotides, the CDR3 is TGTGCCTGGAGTGTACTGGTCGGAGGGGACAGGGGATATGGCTACACCTTC. This gives the protein CAWSVLVGGDRGYGYTF.

This rearrangement joins TRBV5-1 to TRBJ2-1, with 8 bases that match TRBD1. This CDR3 spans 16 amino acids. The germline gives CDR1 SGHRS, CDR2 YFSETQ. Germline trimming cut 0 bases from V and 2 bases from J; bases unmatched to any gene: 4. The CDR3 DNA reads as TGCGCCAGCAGCTTGGCTGGGACAGGAACCTACAATGAGCAGTTCTTC. Encoded protein: CASSLAGTGTYNEQFF.

The gene calls are TRBV5-4 and TRBJ1-4; TRBD1 matches 10 bases. The CDR3 has 15 amino acids. Germline V gene lookup returns CDR1 SGHNT and CDR2 YYREEE (reference sequence). V dropped 4 bases and J dropped 7; count of bases not matched to a gene: 7. The CDR3 coding sequence is TGTGCCAGCAGCGCGGGACAGGGGCGCGGTGAAAAACTGTTTTTT. Protein sequence: CASSAGQGRGEKLFF.

This chain joins TRBV5-1 and TRBJ1-4, with D possibly matching TRBD1 (6 bases). Germline-derived CDR1 and CDR2 are SGHRS and YFSETQ. V was shortened by 8 bases and J by 5 bases, with 10 bases between the two germline ends. The CDR3 contains 12 residues. The CDR3 DNA reads as TGCGCCAGTAGACAGGAGAATGAAAAACTGTTTTTT. This translates into CASRQENEKLFF.

This chain uses TRBV6-1 with TRBJ2-1; D possibly corresponds to TRBD1 (5 bases). V lost 5 bases, J lost 0 bases, and 11 bases lay in between. There are 15 residues in the CDR3. Looked up from germline, CDR1 is MNHNS and CDR2 is SASEGT. CDR3 amino acids: CASSPTANSYNEQFF. The CDR3 DNA reads as TGTGCCAGCAGTCCGACAGCGAACTCCTACAATGAGCAGTTCTTC.